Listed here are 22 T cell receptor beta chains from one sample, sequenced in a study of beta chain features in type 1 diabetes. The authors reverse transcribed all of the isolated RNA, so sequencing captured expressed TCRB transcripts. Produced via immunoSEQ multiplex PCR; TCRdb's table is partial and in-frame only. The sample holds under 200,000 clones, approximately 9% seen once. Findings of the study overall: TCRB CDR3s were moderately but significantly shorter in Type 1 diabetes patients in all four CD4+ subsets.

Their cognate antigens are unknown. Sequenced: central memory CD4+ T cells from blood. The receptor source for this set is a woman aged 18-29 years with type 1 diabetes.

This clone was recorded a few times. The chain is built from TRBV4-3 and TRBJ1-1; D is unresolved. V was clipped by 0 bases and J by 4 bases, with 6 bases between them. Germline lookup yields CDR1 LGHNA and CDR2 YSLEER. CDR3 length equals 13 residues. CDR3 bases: TGCGCCAGCAGCCAAGACAGTCGCACTGAAGCTTTCTTT. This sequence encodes CASSQDSRTEAFF.

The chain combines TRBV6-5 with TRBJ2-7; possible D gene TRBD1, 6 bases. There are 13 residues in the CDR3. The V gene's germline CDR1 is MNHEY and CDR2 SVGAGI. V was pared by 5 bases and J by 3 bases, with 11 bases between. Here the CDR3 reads CASSPGQRYEQYF. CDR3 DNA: TGTGCCAGCAGTCCCGGACAGCGCTACGAGCAGTACTTC.

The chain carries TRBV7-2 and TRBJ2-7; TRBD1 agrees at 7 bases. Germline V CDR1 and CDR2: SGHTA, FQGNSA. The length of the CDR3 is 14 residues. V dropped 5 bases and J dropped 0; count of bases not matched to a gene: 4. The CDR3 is CASSQRTGSYEQYF. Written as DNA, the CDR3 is TGTGCCAGCAGCCAACGGACAGGCTCCTACGAGCAGTACTTC.

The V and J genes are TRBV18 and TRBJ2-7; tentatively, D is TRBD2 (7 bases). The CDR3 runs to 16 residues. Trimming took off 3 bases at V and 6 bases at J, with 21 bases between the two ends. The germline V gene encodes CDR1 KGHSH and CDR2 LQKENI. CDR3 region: CASSPRGDYLSVEQYF. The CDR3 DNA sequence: TGTGCCAGCTCACCGAGGGGGGACTATCTCAGCGTCGAGCAGTACTTC.

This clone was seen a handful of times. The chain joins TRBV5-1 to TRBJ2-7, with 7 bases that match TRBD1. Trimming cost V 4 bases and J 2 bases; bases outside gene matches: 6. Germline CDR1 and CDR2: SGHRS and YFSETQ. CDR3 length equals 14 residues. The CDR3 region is CASSADRYTYEQYF. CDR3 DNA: TGCGCCAGCAGCGCGGACAGGTATACCTACGAGCAGTACTTC.

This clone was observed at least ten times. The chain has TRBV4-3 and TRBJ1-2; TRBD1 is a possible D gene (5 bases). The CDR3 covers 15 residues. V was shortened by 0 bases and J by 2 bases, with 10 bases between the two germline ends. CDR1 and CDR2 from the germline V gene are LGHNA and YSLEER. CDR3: CASSQDQGANYGYTF. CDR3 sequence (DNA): TGCGCCAGCAGCCAAGATCAAGGGGCAAACTATGGCTACACCTTC.

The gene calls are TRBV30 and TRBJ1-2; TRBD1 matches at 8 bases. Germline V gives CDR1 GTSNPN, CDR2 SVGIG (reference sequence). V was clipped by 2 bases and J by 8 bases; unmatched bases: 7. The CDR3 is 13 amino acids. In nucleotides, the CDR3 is TGTGCCTGGAGTTTAGTACAGGGGGGGGGCTACACCTTC. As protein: CAWSLVQGGGYTF. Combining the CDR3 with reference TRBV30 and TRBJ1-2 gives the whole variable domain SQTIHQWPATLVQPVGSPLSLECTVEGTSNPNLYWYRQAAGRGLQLLFYSVGIGQISSEVPQNLSASRPQDRQFILSSKKLLLSDSGFYLCAWSLVQGGGYTFGSGTRLTVV.

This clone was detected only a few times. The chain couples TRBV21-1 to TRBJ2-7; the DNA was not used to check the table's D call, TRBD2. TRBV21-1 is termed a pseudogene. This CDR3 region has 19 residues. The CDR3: CASSKGGLLAGPNSYEQYF. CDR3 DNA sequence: TGTGCCAGCAGCAAAGGAGGTCTCCTAGCGGGGCCCAACTCCTACGAGCAGTACTTC.

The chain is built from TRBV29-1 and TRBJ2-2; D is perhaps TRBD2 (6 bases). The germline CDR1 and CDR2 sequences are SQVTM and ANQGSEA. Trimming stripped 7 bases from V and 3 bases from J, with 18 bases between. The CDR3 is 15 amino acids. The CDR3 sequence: CSASHGSSYTGELFF. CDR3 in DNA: TGCAGCGCCTCACACGGGAGCTCTTACACCGGGGAGCTGTTTTTT.

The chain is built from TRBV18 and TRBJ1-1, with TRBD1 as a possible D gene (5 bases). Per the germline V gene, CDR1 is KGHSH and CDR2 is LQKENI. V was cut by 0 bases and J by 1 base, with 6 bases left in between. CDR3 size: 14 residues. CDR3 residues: CASSPPQGNTEAFF. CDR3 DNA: TGTGCCAGCTCACCACCTCAGGGGAACACTGAAGCTTTCTTT. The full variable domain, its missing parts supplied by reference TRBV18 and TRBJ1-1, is NAGVMQNPRHLVRRRGQEARLRCSPMKGHSHVYWYRQLPEEGLKFMVYLQKENIIDESGMPKERFSAEFPKEGPSILRIQQVVRGDSAAYFCASSPPQGNTEAFFGQGTRLTVV.

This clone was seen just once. The CDR3 protein is CATTGTLLTYEQYF. For the CDR3, the DNA is TGTGCCACCACGGGAACTTTGCTTACCTACGAGCAGTACTTC. This chain links TRBV10-3 with TRBJ2-7; TRBD2 might be the D (5 bases). V was trimmed by 10 bases and J by 2 bases, leaving 18 bases between them. Germline CDR1 reads ENHRY; CDR2 reads SYGVKD. CDR3 size: 14 residues.

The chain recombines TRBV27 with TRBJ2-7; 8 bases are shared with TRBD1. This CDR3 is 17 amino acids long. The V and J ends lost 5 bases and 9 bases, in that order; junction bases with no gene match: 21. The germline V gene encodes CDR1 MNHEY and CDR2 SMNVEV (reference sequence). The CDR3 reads CASSPNPETGAPLGQYF. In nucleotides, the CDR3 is TGTGCCAGCAGTCCCAATCCCGAGACAGGGGCCCCCCTGGGGCAGTACTTC.

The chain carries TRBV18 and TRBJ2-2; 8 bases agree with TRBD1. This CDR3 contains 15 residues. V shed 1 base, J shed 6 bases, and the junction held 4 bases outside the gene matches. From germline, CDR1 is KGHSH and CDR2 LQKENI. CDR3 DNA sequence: TGTGCCAGCTCACCACGGGGACAGGATCCCGGGGAGCTGTTTTTT. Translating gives CASSPRGQDPGELFF.

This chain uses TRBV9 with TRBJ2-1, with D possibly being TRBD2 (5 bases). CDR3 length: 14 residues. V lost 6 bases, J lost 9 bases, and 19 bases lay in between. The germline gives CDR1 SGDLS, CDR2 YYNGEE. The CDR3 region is CASTPGRSAGEQFF. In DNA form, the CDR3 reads TGTGCCAGCACCCCGGGCCGGAGCGCGGGTGAGCAGTTCTTC.

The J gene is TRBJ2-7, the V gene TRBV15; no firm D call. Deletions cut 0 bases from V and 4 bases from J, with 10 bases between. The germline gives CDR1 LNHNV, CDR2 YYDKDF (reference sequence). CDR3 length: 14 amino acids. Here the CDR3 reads CATSRDPQVYEQYF. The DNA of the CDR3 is TGTGCCACCAGCAGAGATCCGCAGGTTTACGAGCAGTACTTC. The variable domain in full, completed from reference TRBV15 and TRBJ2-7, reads DAMVIQNPRYQVTQFGKPVTLSCSQTLNHNVMYWYQQKSSQAPKLLFHYYDKDFNNEADTPDNFQSRRPNTSFCFLDIRSPGLGDTAMYLCATSRDPQVYEQYFGPGTRLTVT.

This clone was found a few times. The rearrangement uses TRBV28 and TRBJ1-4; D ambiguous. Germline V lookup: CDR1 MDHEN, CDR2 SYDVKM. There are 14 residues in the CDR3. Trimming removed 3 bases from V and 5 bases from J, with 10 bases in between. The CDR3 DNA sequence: TGTGCCAGCAGTTTTCGACACCTGAATGAAAAACTGTTTTTT. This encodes CASSFRHLNEKLFF.

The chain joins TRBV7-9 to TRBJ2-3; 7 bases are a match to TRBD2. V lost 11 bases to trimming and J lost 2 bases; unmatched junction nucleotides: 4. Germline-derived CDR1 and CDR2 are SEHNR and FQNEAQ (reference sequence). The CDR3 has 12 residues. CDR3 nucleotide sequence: TGTGCCTCCGCGGGGGACACAGATACGCAGTATTTT. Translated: CASAGDTDTQYF.

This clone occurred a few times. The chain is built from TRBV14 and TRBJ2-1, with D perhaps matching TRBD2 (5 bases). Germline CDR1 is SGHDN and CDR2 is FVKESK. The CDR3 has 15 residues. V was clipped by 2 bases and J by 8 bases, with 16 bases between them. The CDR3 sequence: CASSQRTLLGDEQFF. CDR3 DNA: TGTGCCAGCAGCCAAAGGACCCTTTTGGGAGATGAGCAGTTCTTC.

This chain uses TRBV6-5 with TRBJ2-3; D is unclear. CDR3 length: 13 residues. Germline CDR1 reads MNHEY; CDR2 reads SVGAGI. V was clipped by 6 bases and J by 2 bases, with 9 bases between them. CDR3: CASRHRTTDTQYF. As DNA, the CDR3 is TGTGCCAGCAGGCACAGAACCACAGATACGCAGTATTTT.

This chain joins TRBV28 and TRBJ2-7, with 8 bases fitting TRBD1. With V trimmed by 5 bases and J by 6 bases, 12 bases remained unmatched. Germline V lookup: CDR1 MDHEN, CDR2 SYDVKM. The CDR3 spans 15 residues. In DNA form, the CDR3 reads TGTGCCAGCAGTGCCCCGAGGACAGGGAAGGTCGAGCAGTACTTC. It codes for CASSAPRTGKVEQYF.

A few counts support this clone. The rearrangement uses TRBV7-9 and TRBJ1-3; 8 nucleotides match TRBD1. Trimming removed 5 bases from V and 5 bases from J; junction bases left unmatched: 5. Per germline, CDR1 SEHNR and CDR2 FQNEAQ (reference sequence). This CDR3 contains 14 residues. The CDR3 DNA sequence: TGTGCCAGCAGCCGGGCAGGGGGCCGAAACACCATATATTTT. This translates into CASSRAGGRNTIYF. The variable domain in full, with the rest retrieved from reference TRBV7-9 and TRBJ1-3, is DTGVSQNPRHKITKRGQNVTFRCDPISEHNRLYWYRQTLGQGPEFLTYFQNEAQLEKSRLLSDRFSAERPKGSFSTLEIQRTEQGDSAMYLCASSRAGGRNTIYFGEGSWLTVV.

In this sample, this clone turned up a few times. DNA for the CDR3: TGTGCCAGTAGTACAACCGGGACAGGGTATGGAGGTGGTAGGGAAGCTTTCTTT. As protein: CASSTTGTGYGGGREAFF. The rearrangement joins TRBV19 to TRBJ1-1; 9 positions match TRBD1. The ends lost 4 bases at V and 8 bases at J; junction bases unmatched: 20. CDR3 length: 18 residues. Germline V CDR1 and CDR2: LNHDA, SQIVND (reference sequence).